The source of this T cell receptor beta chain is a study of blood T cell repertoires in COVID-19. Looking at the study overall: Sites in the United States, Italy and Spain provided acute and convalescent COVID-19 samples.

Germline CDR1 reads SGHRS; CDR2 reads YFSETQ. There are 13 residues in the CDR3. V shed 3 bases and J 6 bases; nucleotides not matched to a gene: 3. TCRdb's table, derived via immunoSEQ multiplex PCR, lists solely in-frame clones and lacks some. The sample carries about 220,000 clones, around 80% recorded once. Sequenced input: peripheral blood. The origin of this receptor is a human donor in a cohort sampled during active COVID-19. The V call is TRBV5-1, the J call TRBJ1-2, with TRBD1 identical over 9 bases. The CDR3 loop reads CASSSTGGNGYTF. The CDR3 DNA reads TGCGCCAGCAGCTCCACAGGGGGCAATGGCTACACCTTC.